The rows below give T cell receptor beta chains drawn from one sample of a study of T cell responses to AZD1222 COVID-19 vaccine. The protocol was immunoSEQ multiplex PCR, while the TCRdb copy is restricted to in-frame clones and leaves out a portion. The sample carries about 130,000 clones, over 85% recorded once. Here the sequenced sample was peripheral blood, taken on day 0 of AZD1222 vaccination. These TCRs come from an adult in good health. Each CDR3 is given with its conserved first and last residue. D genes are given only for firm matches.

J | V | D | CDR3
TRBJ2-7 | TRBV6-1 | NA | CASSEVEDYEQYF
TRBJ2-3 | TRBV9 | NA | CASSAVPFQTGSGVTDTQYF
TRBJ1-1 | TRBV28 | NA | CASSGLGRGTEAFF
TRBJ2-2 | TRBV14 | NA | CASSGLGGRGGELFF
TRBJ2-2 | TRBV3-1/TRBV3-2 | TRBD2 | CASSQRLAVSGELFF
TRBJ1-1 | TRBV19 | NA | CASSMEARGTEAFF
TRBJ1-1 | TRBV28 | TRBD1 | CASTKRTGTGGTEAFF
TRBJ1-1 | TRBV12-3/TRBV12-4 | NA | CASSLWNTEAFF
TRBJ2-7 | TRBV5-1 | NA | CASSIPPTREQYF
TRBJ1-6 | TRBV7-2 | NA | CASSLDTGFGSPLHF
TRBJ1-1 | TRBV7-6 | TRBD1 | CASSSGEGAPYTEAFF
TRBJ2-2 | TRBV10-1 | NA | CASSEDLYPGELFF
TRBJ2-1 | TRBV4-3 | TRBD1 | CASSFRIPGQGFNEQFF
TRBJ2-7 | TRBV28 | TRBD1 | CASSFTPGGAAYEQYF
TRBJ2-1 | TRBV5-1 | TRBD2 | CASSPGLARNEQFF
TRBJ2-7 | TRBV19 | NA | CASSNPGLGEQYF
TRBJ2-2 | TRBV27 | TRBD2 | CASMVRLAGMGELFF
TRBJ2-7 | TRBV28 | NA | CASTGSSYEQYF
TRBJ1-1 | TRBV5-1 | NA | CASSLAGEGPEAFF
TRBJ1-2 | TRBV27 | NA | CASSLGSGARGYTF
TRBJ1-4 | TRBV10-3 | NA | CAISGQGTEKLFF
TRBJ1-3 | TRBV7-3 | NA | CASSPDSHSGNTIYF
TRBJ1-2 | TRBV9 | NA | CASSSYYGYTF
TRBJ1-2 | TRBV10-3 | NA | CAISDPGVNYGYTF
TRBJ1-2 | TRBV15 | TRBD1 | CATSRDTTGTGGLVHGYTF
TRBJ1-1 | TRBV6-5 | NA | CASSTLQGNTEAFF
TRBJ2-5 | TRBV18 | TRBD1 | CASSPPKGARGETQYF
TRBJ2-1 | TRBV5-5 | NA | CASSLRSPNYNEQFF
TRBJ1-4 | TRBV28 | NA | CATTERYEKLFF
TRBJ1-2 | TRBV7-6 | NA | CASSPRAPGPVGYTF
TRBJ1-2 | TRBV19 | TRBD1 | CASSIGTGDGYTF
TRBJ1-1 | TRBV6-5 | NA | CASLRGDTEAFF
TRBJ1-5 | TRBV19 | NA | CASRRGQLNQPQHF
TRBJ2-1 | TRBV19 | NA | CASSILGGAANNEQFF
TRBJ2-1 | TRBV13 | NA | CASSLGTDEQFF
TRBJ2-5 | TRBV10-2 | TRBD1 | CASSPTGGRETQYF
TRBJ1-2 | TRBV5-1 | NA | CASSLEAGLYGYTF
TRBJ2-1 | TRBV9 | TRBD2 | CASSAVAGFYNEQFF
TRBJ1-5 | TRBV2 | NA | CASSGGPPGGQPQHF
TRBJ2-1 | TRBV10-3 | TRBD1 | CAISESEGGPRNEQFF
TRBJ1-1 | TRBV2 | NA | CASGGRSEAFF
TRBJ2-7 | TRBV7-8 | TRBD2 | CASSPRGSGWIRYIYSYEQYF
TRBJ2-3 | TRBV20-1 | NA | CSASTVGGGTDTQYF
TRBJ1-6 | TRBV27 | NA | CASSYVPGEPGGSPLHF
TRBJ1-2 | TRBV28 | NA | CASSIGFGYTF
TRBJ1-2 | TRBV11-1 | NA | CASSLAGRGYGYTF
TRBJ2-1 | TRBV9 | TRBD2 | CASSEGIAGGWYNEQFF
TRBJ2-2 | TRBV27 | NA | CASSLKDVGIHTGELFF
TRBJ1-1 | TRBV7-8 | NA | CASSLAVTEAFF
TRBJ1-1 | TRBV3-1/TRBV3-2 | NA | CASSLRSPNSGFLDTEAFF
TRBJ1-5 | TRBV19 | NA | CASSGWEPNQPQHF
TRBJ2-6 | TRBV6-2/TRBV6-3 | NA | CASSQTLAGANVLTF
TRBJ2-7 | TRBV7-8 | NA | CASSLTADRYYEQYF
TRBJ1-1 | TRBV19 | NA | CASSAHRDLASEAFF
TRBJ1-1 | TRBV6-6 | NA | CASSYEDLTLGAEAFF